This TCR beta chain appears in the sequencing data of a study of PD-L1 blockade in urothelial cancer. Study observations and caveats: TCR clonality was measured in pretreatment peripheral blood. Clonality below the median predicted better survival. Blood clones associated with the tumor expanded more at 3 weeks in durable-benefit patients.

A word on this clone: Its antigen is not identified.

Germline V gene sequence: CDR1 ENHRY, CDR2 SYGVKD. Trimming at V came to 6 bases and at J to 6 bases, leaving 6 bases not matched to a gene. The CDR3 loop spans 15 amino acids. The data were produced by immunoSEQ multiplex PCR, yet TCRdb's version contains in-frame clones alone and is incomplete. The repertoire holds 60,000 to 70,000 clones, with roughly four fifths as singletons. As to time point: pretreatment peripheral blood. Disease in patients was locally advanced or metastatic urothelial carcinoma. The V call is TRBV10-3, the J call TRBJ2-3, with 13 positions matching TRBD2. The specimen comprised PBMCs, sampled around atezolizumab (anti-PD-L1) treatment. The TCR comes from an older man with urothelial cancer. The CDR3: CAIRPTSGRADTQYF. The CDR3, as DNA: TGTGCCATCAGGCCTACTAGCGGGAGGGCCGATACGCAGTATTTT.